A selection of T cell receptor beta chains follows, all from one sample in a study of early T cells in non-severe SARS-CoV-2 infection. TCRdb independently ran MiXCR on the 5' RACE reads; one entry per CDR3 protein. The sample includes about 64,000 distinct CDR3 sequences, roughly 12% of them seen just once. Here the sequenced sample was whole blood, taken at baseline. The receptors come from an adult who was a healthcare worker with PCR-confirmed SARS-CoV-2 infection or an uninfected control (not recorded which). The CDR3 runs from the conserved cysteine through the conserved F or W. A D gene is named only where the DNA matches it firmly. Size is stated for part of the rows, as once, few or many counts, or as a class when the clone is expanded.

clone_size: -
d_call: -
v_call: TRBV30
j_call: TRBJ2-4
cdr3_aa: CAWSFRLVLNIQYF
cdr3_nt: TGTGCCTGGAGCTTTCGACTGGTCCTAAACATTCAGTACTTC

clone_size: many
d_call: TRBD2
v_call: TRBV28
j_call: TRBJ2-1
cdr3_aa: CASSLSGRGNEQFF
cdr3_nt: TGTGCCAGCAGCCTTAGCGGGAGGGGCAATGAGCAGTTCTTC

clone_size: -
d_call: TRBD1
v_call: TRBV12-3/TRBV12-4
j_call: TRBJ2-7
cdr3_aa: CASSSADRGQYF
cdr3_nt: TGTGCCAGCAGTTCCGCCGACAGGGGACAGTACTTC

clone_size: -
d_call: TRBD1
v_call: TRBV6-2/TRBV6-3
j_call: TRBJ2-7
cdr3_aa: CASSWDRTYEQYF
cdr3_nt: TGTGCCAGCAGCTGGGACAGAACCTACGAGCAGTACTTC

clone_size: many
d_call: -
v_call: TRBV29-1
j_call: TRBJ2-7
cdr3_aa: CSVGPDTSYEQYF
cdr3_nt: TGCAGCGTTGGACCGGACACATCCTACGAGCAGTACTTC

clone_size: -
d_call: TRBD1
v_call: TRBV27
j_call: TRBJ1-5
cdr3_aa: CASSSSQGDQPQHF
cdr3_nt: TGTGCCAGCAGTTCCAGTCAGGGGGACCAGCCCCAGCATTTT

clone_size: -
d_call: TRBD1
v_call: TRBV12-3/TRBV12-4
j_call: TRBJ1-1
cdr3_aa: CASSADGQGFEAFF
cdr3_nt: TGTGCCAGCAGTGCCGACGGACAGGGGTTTGAAGCTTTCTTT

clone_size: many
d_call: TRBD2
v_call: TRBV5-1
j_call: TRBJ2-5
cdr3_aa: CASSLALAGGQETQYF
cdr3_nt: TGCGCCAGCAGCTTGGCGCTAGCGGGGGGCCAAGAGACCCAGTACTTC

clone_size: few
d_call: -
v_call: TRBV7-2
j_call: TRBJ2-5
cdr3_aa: CASSPRGIKETQYF
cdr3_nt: TGTGCCAGCAGCCCCCGGGGGATAAAAGAGACCCAGTACTTC

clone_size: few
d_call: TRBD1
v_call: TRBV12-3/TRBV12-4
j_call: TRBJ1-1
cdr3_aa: CASSFDRGNTEAFF
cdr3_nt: TGTGCCAGCAGTTTTGACAGGGGGAACACTGAAGCTTTCTTT

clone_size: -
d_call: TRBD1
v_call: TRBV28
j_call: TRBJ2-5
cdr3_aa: CASGQVQETQYF
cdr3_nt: TGTGCCAGCGGACAGGTCCAAGAGACCCAGTACTTC

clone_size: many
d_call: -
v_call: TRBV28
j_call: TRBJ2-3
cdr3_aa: CASSLGSSHTDTQYF
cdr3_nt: TGTGCCAGCAGTTTAGGGAGTAGCCACACAGATACGCAGTATTTT

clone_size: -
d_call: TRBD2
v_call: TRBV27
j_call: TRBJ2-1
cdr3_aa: CASSIPGGNEQFF
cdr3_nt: TGTGCCAGCAGTATTCCCGGGGGGAATGAGCAGTTCTTC

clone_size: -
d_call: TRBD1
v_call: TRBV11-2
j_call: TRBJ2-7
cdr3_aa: CASSLTGTGGYEQYF
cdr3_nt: TGTGCCAGCAGCTTGACCGGGACAGGGGGCTACGAGCAGTACTTC

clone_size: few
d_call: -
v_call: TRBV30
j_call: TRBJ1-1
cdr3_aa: CAWTLGVEAFF
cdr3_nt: TGTGCCTGGACCCTCGGCGTTGAAGCTTTCTTT

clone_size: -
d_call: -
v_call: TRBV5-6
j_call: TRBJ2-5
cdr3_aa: CASSVRGHQETQYF
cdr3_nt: TGTGCCAGCAGCGTCCGCGGGCATCAAGAGACCCAGTACTTC

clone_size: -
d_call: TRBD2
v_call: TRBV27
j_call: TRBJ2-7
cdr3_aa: CASGTSGSYEQYF
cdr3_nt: TGTGCCAGCGGGACTAGCGGTTCCTACGAGCAGTACTTC

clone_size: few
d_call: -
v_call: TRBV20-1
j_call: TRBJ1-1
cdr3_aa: CSARGGTQVEAFF
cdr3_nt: TGCAGTGCTAGAGGGGGGACTCAGGTTGAAGCTTTCTTT

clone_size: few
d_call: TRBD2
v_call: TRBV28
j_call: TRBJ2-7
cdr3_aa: CASNLAGSPYEQYF
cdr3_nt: TGTGCCAGCAATCTAGCGGGATCTCCCTACGAGCAGTACTTC

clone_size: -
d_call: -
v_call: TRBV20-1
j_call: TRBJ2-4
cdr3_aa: CSAEVAGVNIQYF
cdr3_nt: TGCAGTGCCGAGGTGGCAGGGGTGAACATTCAGTACTTC

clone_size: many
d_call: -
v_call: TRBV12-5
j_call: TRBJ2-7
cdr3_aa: CASGFYEQYF
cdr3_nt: TGTGCTAGTGGTTTCTACGAGCAGTACTTC

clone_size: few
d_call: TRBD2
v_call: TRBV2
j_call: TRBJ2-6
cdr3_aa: CASRDGTSGSSSGANVLTF
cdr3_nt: TGTGCCAGCAGGGATGGGACTAGCGGGAGTTCTTCTGGGGCCAACGTCCTGACTTTC

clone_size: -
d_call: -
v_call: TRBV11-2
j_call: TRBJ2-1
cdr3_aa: CASSFKQSLTCNEQFF
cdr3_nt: TGTGCCAGCAGCTTCAAACAATCACTCACCTGCAATGAGCAGTTCTTC

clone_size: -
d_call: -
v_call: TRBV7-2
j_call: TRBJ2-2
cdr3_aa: CASSNMPGRNTGELFF
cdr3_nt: TGTGCCAGCAGCAATATGCCAGGGCGGAACACCGGGGAGCTGTTTTTT

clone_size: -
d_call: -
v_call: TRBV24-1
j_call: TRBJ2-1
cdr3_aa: CATSDSGLADTYEQFF
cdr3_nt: TGTGCCACCAGTGATTCCGGATTAGCGGACACATACGAGCAGTTCTTC

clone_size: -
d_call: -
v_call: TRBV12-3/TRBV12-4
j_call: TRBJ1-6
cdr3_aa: CASSLLQFDSPLHF
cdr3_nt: TGTGCCAGCAGTTTACTACAGTTTGATTCACCCCTCCACTTT

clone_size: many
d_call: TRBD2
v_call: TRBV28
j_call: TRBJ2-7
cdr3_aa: CASSPRLALRYEQYF
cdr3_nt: TGTGCCAGCAGTCCCCGACTAGCGCTACGATACGAGCAGTACTTC

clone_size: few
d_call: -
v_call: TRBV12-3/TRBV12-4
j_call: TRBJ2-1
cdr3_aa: CASSSLSSYNEQFF
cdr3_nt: TGTGCCAGCAGTTCACTAAGCTCCTACAATGAGCAGTTCTTC

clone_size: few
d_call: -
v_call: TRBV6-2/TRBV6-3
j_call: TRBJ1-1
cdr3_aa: CASSLTGTEAFF
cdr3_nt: TGTGCCAGCAGTTTAACCGGGACTGAAGCTTTCTTT

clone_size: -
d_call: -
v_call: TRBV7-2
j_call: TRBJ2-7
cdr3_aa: CASSLPGEQYF
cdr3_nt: TGTGCCAGCAGCTTACCGGGGGAGCAGTACTTC

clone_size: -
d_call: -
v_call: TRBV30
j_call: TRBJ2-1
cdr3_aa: CAWGGYNEQFF
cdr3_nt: TGTGCCTGGGGGGGCTACAATGAGCAGTTCTTC

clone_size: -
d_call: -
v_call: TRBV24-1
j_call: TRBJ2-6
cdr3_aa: CATSDISGANVLTF
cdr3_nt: TGTGCCACCAGTGATATCTCTGGGGCCAACGTCCTGACTTTC

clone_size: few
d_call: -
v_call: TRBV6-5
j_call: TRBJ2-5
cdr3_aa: CASSTPAQETQYF
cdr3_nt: TGTGCCAGCAGTACTCCAGCCCAAGAGACCCAGTACTTC

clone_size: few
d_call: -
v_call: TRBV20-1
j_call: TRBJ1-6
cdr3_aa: CSASPNHF
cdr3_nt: TGCAGTGCTAGCCCTAACCATTTT

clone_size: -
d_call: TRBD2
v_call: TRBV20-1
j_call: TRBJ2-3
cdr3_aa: CSARGFGRAADTQYF
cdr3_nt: TGCAGTGCTAGGGGATTCGGGAGGGCCGCAGATACGCAGTATTTT

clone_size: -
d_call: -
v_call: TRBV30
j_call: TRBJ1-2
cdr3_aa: CAWSRQNYGYTF
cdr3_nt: TGTGCCTGGAGCAGGCAAAACTATGGCTACACCTTC

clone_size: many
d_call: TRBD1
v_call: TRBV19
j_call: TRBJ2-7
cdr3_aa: CASSARRDRAYEQYF
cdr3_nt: TGTGCCAGTAGTGCCCGCCGGGACAGAGCCTACGAGCAGTACTTC

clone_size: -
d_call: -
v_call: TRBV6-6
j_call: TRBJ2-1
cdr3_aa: CASSHDPTMARTTNEQFF
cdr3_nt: TGTGCCAGCAGCCACGATCCTACCATGGCCAGAACAACGAATGAGCAGTTCTTC

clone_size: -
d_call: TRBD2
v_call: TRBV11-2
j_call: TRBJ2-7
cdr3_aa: CASSGSPSGVYEQYF
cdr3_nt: TGTGCCAGCAGCGGAAGTCCTAGCGGGGTCTACGAGCAGTACTTC

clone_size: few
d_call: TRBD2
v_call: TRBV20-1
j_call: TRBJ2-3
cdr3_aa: CSARDMAGDGRTQYF
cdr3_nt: TGCAGTGCTAGAGATATGGCGGGAGACGGGAGGACGCAGTATTTT

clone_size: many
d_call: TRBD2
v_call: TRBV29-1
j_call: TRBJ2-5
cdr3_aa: CSVELAGGETQYF
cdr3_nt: TGCAGCGTTGAACTAGCGGGAGGAGAGACCCAGTACTTC

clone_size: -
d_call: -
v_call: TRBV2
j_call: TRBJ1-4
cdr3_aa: CASSEADGAGEKLFF
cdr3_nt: TGTGCCAGCAGTGAAGCTGACGGGGCAGGGGAAAAACTGTTTTTT

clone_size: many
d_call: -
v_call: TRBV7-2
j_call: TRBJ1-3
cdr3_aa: CASSSDSSSGNTIYF
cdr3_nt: TGTGCCAGCAGCTCCGACAGTTCCTCTGGAAACACCATATATTTT

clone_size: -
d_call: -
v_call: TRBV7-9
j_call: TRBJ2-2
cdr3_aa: CASSSPASGELFF
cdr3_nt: TGTGCCAGCAGCTCCCCGGCTTCCGGGGAGCTGTTTTTT

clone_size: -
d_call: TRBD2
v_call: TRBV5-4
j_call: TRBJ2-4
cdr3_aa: CASAEGGGRNIQYF
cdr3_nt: TGTGCCAGCGCGGAGGGCGGGGGGCGAAACATTCAGTACTTC

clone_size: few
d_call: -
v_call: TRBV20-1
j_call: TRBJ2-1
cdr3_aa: CSAPTRGASSYNEQFF
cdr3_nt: TGCAGTGCCCCCACCCGGGGGGCCAGCTCCTACAATGAGCAGTTCTTC